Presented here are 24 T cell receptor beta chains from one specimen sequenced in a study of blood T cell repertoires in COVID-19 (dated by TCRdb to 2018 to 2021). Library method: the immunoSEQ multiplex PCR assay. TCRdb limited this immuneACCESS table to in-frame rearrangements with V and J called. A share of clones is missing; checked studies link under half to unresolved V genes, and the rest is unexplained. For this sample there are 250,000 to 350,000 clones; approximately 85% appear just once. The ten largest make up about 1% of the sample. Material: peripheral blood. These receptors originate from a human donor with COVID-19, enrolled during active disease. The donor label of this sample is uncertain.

The CDR3 region is CASKWTNDYGYTF. The DNA of the CDR3 is TGTGCCAGCAAGTGGACAAACGACTATGGCTACACCTTC. The rearrangement uses TRBV28 and TRBJ1-2; D possibly corresponds to TRBD1 (5 bases). CDR1 and CDR2 (germline): MDHEN, SYDVKM. Trimming stripped 7 bases from V and 3 bases from J, with 12 bases between. This CDR3 is built from 13 residues.

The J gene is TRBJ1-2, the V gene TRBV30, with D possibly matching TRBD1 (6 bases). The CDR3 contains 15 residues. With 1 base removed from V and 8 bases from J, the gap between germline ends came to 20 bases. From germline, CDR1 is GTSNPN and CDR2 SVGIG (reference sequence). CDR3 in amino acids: CAWSANIITGNGYTF. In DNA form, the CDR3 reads TGTGCCTGGAGTGCCAATATCATAACAGGGAACGGCTACACCTTC.

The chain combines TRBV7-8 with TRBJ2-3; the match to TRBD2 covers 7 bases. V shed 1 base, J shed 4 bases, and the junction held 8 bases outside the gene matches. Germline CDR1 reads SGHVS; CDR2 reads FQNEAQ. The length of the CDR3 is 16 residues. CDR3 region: CASSLVRGGAADTQYF. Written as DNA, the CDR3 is TGTGCCAGCAGCTTAGTACGGGGAGGGGCCGCAGATACGCAGTATTTT.

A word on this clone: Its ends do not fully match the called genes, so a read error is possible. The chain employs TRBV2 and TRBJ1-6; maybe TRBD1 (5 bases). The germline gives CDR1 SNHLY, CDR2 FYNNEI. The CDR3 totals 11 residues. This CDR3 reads CASSVGVFERF. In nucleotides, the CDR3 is TGTGCCAGCAGCGTAGGGGTTTTTGAGCGCTTT.

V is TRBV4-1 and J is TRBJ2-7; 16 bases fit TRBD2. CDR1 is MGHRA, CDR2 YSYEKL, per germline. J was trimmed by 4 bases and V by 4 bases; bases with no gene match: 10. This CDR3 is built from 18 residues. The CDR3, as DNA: TGCGCCAGCAGCCCGGGACTAGCGGGAGGGCCGGTAAGGTACGAGCAGTACTTC. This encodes CASSPGLAGGPVRYEQYF.

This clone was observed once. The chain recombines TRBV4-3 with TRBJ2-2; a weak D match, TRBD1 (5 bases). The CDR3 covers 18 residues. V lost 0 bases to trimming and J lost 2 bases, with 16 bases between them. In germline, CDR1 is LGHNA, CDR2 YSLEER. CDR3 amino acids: CASSQDTRRDFNTGELFF. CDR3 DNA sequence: TGCGCCAGCAGCCAAGATACCCGCAGGGATTTCAACACCGGGGAGCTGTTTTTT.

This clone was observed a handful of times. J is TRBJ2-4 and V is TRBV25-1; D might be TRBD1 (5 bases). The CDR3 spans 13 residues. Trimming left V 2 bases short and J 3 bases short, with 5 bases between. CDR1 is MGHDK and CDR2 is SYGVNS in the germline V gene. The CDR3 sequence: CASSEQGKNIQYF. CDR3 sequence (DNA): TGTGCCAGCAGTGAACAGGGCAAAAACATTCAGTACTTC.

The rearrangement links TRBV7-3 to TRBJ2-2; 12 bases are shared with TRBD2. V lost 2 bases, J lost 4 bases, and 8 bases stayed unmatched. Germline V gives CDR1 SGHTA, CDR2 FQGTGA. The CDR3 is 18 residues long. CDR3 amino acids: CASSLYRASGRVTGELFF. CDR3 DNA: TGTGCCAGCAGCTTATATCGGGCTAGCGGGAGGGTCACCGGGGAGCTGTTTTTT.

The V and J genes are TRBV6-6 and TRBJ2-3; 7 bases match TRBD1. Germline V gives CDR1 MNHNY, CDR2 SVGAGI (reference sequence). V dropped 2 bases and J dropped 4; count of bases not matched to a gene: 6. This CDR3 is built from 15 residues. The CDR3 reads CASSYEIQGADTQYF. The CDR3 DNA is TGTGCCAGCAGTTACGAAATCCAGGGGGCAGATACGCAGTATTTT.

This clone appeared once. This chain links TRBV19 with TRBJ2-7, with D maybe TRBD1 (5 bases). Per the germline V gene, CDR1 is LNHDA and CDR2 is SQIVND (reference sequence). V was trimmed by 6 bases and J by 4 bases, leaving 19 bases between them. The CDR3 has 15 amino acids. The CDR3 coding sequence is TGTGCCAGTAGGACCGTGAAGGGGTCAGGGTACGAGCAGTACTTC. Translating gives CASRTVKGSGYEQYF.

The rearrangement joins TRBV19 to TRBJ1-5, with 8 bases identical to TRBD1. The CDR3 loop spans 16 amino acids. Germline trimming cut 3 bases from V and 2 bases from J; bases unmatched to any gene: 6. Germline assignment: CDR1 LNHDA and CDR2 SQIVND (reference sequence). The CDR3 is CASSIQGAIRNQPQHF. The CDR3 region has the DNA TGTGCCAGTAGTATTCAGGGGGCGATACGCAATCAGCCCCAGCATTTT.

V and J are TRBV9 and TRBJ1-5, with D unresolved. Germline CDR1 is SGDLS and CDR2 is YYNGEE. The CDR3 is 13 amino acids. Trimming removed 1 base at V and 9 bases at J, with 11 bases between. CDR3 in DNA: TGTGCCAGCAGCGTACGGGGTGAGGGGCCCCAGCATTTT. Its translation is CASSVRGEGPQHF.

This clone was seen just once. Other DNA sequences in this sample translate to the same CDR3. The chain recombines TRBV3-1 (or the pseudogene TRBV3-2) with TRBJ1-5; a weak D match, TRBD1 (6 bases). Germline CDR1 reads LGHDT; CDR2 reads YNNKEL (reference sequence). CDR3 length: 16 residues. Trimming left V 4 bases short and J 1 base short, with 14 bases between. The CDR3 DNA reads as TGTGCCAGCAGCCTTAGCAGTACAGGGAGCAATCAGCCCCAGCATTTT. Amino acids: CASSLSSTGSNQPQHF.

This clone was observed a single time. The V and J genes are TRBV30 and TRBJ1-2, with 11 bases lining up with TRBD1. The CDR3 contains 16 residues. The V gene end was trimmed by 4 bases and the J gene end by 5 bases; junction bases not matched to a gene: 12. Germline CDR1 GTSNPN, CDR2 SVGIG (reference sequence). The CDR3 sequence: CAWNRRRDRGDYGYTF. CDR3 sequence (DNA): TGTGCCTGGAACCGCCGCCGGGACAGGGGGGATTATGGCTACACCTTC.

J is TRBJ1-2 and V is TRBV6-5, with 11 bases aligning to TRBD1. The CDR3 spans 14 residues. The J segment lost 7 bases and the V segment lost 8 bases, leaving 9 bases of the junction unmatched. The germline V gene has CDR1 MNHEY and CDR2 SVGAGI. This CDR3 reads CASSPVGTGGGYTF. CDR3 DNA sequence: TGTGCCAGCTCCCCGGTGGGGACAGGGGGTGGCTACACCTTC.

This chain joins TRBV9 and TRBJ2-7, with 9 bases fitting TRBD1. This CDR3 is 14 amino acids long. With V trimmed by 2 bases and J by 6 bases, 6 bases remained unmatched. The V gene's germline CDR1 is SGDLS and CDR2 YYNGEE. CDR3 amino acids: CASSVDRGFGEQYF. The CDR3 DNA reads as TGTGCCAGCAGCGTTGACAGGGGGTTTGGCGAGCAGTACTTC.

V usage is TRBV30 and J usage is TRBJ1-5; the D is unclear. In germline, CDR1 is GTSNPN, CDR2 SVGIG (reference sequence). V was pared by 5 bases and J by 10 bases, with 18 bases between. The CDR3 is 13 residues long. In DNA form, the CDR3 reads TGTGCCTGGGGGCTAAGTTGGGAGGACCCCCAGCATTTT. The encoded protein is CAWGLSWEDPQHF.

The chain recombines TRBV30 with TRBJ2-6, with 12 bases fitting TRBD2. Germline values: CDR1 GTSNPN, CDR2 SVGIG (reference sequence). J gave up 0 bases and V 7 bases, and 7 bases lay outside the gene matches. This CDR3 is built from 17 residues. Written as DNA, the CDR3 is TGTGCCTCGACTCTAGCGGGAGGGAGCTCTGGGGCCAACGTCCTGACTTTC. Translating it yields CASTLAGGSSGANVLTF.

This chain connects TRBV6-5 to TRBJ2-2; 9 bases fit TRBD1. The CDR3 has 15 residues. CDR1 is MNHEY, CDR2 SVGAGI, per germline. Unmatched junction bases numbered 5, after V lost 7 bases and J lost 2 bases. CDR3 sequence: CASKLGQGNTGELFF. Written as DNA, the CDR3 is TGTGCCAGCAAATTGGGACAGGGTAACACCGGGGAGCTGTTTTTT.

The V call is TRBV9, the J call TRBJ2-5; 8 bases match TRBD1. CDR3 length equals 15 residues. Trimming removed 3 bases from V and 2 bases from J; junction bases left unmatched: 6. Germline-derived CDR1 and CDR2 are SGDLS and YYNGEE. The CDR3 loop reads CASSGTGTGQETQYF. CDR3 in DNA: TGTGCCAGCAGCGGGACCGGGACAGGTCAAGAGACCCAGTACTTC. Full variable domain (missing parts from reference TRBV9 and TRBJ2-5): DSGVTQTPKHLITATGQRVTLRCSPRSGDLSVYWYQQSLDQGLQFLIQYYNGEERAKGNILERFSAQQFPDLHSELNLSSLELGDSALYFCASSGTGTGQETQYFGPGTRLLVL.

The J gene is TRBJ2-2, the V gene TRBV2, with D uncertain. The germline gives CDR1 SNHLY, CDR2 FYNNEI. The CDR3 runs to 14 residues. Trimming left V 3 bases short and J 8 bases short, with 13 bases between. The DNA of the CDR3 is TGTGCCAGCAGTGATTACCAGTCAATAGGGGAGCTGTTTTTT. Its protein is CASSDYQSIGELFF.

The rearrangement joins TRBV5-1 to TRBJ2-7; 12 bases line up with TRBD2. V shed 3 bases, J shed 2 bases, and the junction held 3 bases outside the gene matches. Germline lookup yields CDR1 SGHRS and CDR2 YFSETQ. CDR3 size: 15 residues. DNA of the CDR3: TGCGCCAGCAGCTCCCTAGCGGGAGGGACCTACGAGCAGTACTTC. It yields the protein CASSSLAGGTYEQYF. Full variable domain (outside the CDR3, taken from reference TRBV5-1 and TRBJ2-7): KAGVTQTPRYLIKTRGQQVTLSCSPISGHRSVSWYQQTPGQGLQFLFEYFSETQRNKGNFPGRFSGRQFSNSRSEMNVSTLELGDSALYLCASSSLAGGTYEQYFGPGTRLTVT.

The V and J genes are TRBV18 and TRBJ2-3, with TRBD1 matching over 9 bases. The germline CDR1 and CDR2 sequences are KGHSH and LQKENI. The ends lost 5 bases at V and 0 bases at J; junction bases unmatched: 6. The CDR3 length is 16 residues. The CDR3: CASSKGTGSSTDTQYF. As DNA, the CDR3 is TGTGCCAGCTCAAAAGGGACAGGGAGTAGCACAGATACGCAGTATTTT.

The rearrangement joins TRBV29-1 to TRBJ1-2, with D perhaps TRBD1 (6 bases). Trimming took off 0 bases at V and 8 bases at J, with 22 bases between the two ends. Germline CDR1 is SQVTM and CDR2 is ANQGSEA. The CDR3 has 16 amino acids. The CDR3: CSVEDLGAPATRGYTF. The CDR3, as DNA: TGCAGCGTTGAAGATTTGGGGGCGCCAGCCACACGGGGCTACACCTTC.